Presented here are 2 T cell receptor beta chains from one specimen sequenced in a study of cytomegalovirus exposure and HLA in healthy donors (dated by TCRdb to 2016 to 2017). Library preparation was by the immunoSEQ multiplex PCR assay. For the multiplex PCR, a mixture combining 60 forward primers for TCR Vbeta segments and 13 reverse primers for TCR Jbeta segments was used. Here the immuneACCESS table is served through TCRdb, limited to in-frame sequences with V and J called. Missing clones are a known gap in these copies; in checked studies unresolved V genes cover under half, and the rest lacks a known reason. The sample table on file contains 75,000 to 95,000 clones. The ten largest clones take up about 5.5% of the sample. The sequenced sample consisted of PBMCs. The receptors shown here come from a girl aged 5-17 years in good health and CMV-seropositive.

The chain joins TRBV19 to TRBJ1-2, with TRBD1 matching over 7 bases. CDR1 and CDR2 from the germline V gene are LNHDA and SQIVND (reference sequence). The J segment lost 8 bases and the V segment lost 0 bases, leaving 9 bases of the junction unmatched. This CDR3 is 15 amino acids long. In nucleotides, the CDR3 is TGTGCCAGTAGTATAGATCTGCGAGGGGGCTGGGGCTACACCTTC. Translation: CASSIDLRGGWGYTF.

On this clone itself: Compared with germline, one end of the junction differs, possibly owing to a read error. The chain uses TRBV4-1 and TRBJ2-2; the D is unclear. Germline V gives CDR1 MGHRA, CDR2 YSYEKL. This CDR3 comprises 14 residues. The CDR3 DNA reads TGCACCAGCAGCCAAAGCTTGAACACCGGGGAGCTGTTTTTT. It translates to CTSSQSLNTGELFF.